Below are 29 T cell receptor beta chains sequenced from a single sample in a study of blood T cells in healthy people across ages (dated by TCRdb to between 2014 and 2017). Library preparation used 5' RACE. These reads were obtained on an Illumina HiSeq 2500. The second PCR ran for roughly 7 to 11 cycles and used a J-beta primer mix along with a sample-barcoded 5' primer. TCRdb handled the public reads itself, with Q25 trimming in fastp and clone calling in MiXCR, and kept productive beta chains. Each CDR3 protein gets just one entry, which takes the most common genes and DNA from the rows behind it. The sample table contains about 1.1 million distinct CDR3 sequences; only one count was recorded for 35% to 40% of them. Less than 15% of the sample lies in the top ten. The sequenced sample was blood. The receptor set was obtained from a man between 18 and 29 years old in good health.

The V gene is TRBV7-9, the J gene TRBJ1-2; a weak D match, TRBD1 (5 bases). The ends were cut back, 6 bases at V and 0 bases at J, with 14 bases in the middle. The CDR3 spans 15 residues. Germline V CDR1 and CDR2: SEHNR, FQNEAQ (reference sequence). CDR3 coding DNA: TGTGCCAGCAGTTTCCGACAGTTAGCTAACTATGGCTACACCTTC. It translates to CASSFRQLANYGYTF.

The J gene is TRBJ2-1, the V gene TRBV20-1, with a possible D match to TRBD2 (6 bases). Trimming took 3 bases from V and 7 from J, leaving 16 bases between them. The CDR3 is 14 residues long. The germline V gene has CDR1 DFQATT and CDR2 SNEGSKA (reference sequence). The CDR3 region is CSASAAGRKNEQFF. DNA for the CDR3: TGCAGTGCTAGTGCGGCAGGGAGGAAGAATGAGCAGTTCTTC.

V usage is TRBV10-3 and J usage is TRBJ1-2; D may be TRBD1 (6 bases). This CDR3 region has 16 residues. Looked up from germline, CDR1 is ENHRY and CDR2 is SYGVKD. With 7 bases removed from V and 8 bases from J, the gap between germline ends came to 26 bases. CDR3 DNA sequence: TGTGCCATCAACCTAGGGCCCCCAGGGGATTCCTTCGGCTACACCTTC. It yields the protein CAINLGPPGDSFGYTF.

The chain carries TRBV5-5 and TRBJ2-5; 7 nucleotides agree with TRBD1. The DNA end is a closer match to TRBJ2-7, so the J assignment may be wrong. The CDR3 loop spans 15 amino acids. CDR1 is SGHKS, CDR2 YYEKEE, per germline (reference sequence). The CDR3 protein is CASSMGQGEPYEQYF. Here the CDR3 DNA reads TGTGCCAGCAGCATGGGGCAGGGGGAACCCTACGAGCAGTACTTC.

This clonotype was detected only a few times. The chain uses TRBV4-2 and TRBJ2-7; the match to TRBD2 covers 9 bases. The trim removed 4 bases at V and 2 bases at J, leaving 6 bases unmatched. The germline V gene has CDR1 LGHNA and CDR2 YNFKEQ. CDR3 length: 15 amino acids. The CDR3 spells CASSRRLADTYEQYF. In nucleotides, the CDR3 is TGTGCCAGCAGCCGTCGACTAGCGGATACCTACGAGCAGTACTTC.

This clonotype was seen a single time. The V and J genes are TRBV20-1 and TRBJ1-1, with TRBD1 as a possible D gene (6 bases). The CDR3 is made up of 14 amino acids. V lost 4 bases to trimming and J lost 1 base, with 13 bases between them. The germline V gene encodes CDR1 DFQATT and CDR2 SNEGSKA (reference sequence). The CDR3 is CSAMGGSENTEAFF. In nucleotides, the CDR3 is TGCAGTGCTATGGGGGGCTCCGAGAACACTGAAGCTTTCTTT.

About this clonotype itself: Its ends do not fully match the called genes, so a read error is possible. This chain connects TRBV25-1 to TRBJ2-3; 9 nucleotides line up with TRBD2. This CDR3 has 16 amino acids. The germline gives CDR1 MGHDK, CDR2 SYGVNS. The CDR3 region is CAGSLAGPPTPDTQYF. The CDR3 coding sequence is TGTGCCGGCAGTCTAGCGGGGCCCCCCACACCAGATACGCAGTATTTT.

The chain has TRBV19 and TRBJ1-5; TRBD1 agrees at 10 bases. Germline CDR1 and CDR2: LNHDA and SQIVND (reference sequence). CDR3 size: 16 residues. With 5 bases clipped from V and 2 bases from J, the junction kept 6 bases outside the gene matches. The CDR3 bases are TGTGCCAGTAGTGTCCGACAGGGGGCCGGCAATCAGCCCCAGCATTTT. Its protein is CASSVRQGAGNQPQHF.

This chain connects TRBV20-1 to TRBJ2-1, with TRBD1 matching 9 bases. The CDR3 extends over 14 amino acids. Per germline, CDR1 DFQATT and CDR2 SNEGSKA (reference sequence). The ends lost 6 bases at V and 3 bases at J; junction bases unmatched: 6. CDR3 amino acids: CSANAGQGYNEQFF. The CDR3 DNA reads TGCAGTGCAAACGCGGGACAGGGCTACAATGAGCAGTTCTTC.

This clonotype was counted a few times. The chain has TRBV20-1 and TRBJ1-2; 8 positions match TRBD1. V lost 6 bases to trimming and J lost 4 bases; unmatched junction nucleotides: 7. From germline, CDR1 is DFQATT and CDR2 SNEGSKA (reference sequence). The CDR3 has 13 residues. CDR3 residues: CSAPRGPGYGYTF. For the CDR3, the DNA is TGCAGTGCCCCCAGGGGGCCTGGCTATGGCTACACCTTC.

This clonotype was observed many times. This chain uses TRBV12-3 or TRBV12-4 with TRBJ1-1; 9 bases are shared with TRBD1. This CDR3 spans 14 amino acids. The trim removed 8 bases at V and 3 bases at J, leaving 7 bases unmatched. This CDR3 reads CASQRTGADTEAFF. The CDR3 DNA is TGTGCCAGCCAACGGACAGGGGCGGACACTGAAGCTTTCTTT.

The chain combines TRBV12-3 or TRBV12-4 with TRBJ2-7; no definite D call. The CDR3 runs 12 residues. The V gene lost 3 bases and the J gene lost 10 bases, with 13 bases spanning the gap. This CDR3 is CASSFPDGLQYF. DNA for the CDR3: TGTGCCAGCAGTTTTCCAGACGGGCTACAGTACTTC.

The chain employs TRBV5-1 and TRBJ2-2; 10 bases agree with TRBD1. CDR3 length equals 16 residues. The ends lost 3 bases at V and 6 bases at J; junction bases unmatched: 8. Germline V gene data show CDR1 as SGHRS and CDR2 as YFSETQ. For the CDR3, the DNA is TGCGCCAGCAGCTCCAAGGGGGACAGGGGCTCCGGGGAGCTGTTTTTT. Amino acid sequence: CASSSKGDRGSGELFF.

V usage is TRBV9 and J usage is TRBJ2-2, with unresolved D. Per germline, CDR1 SGDLS and CDR2 YYNGEE. The CDR3 runs 14 residues. The V and J ends lost 4 bases and 4 bases respectively, with 11 bases between them. In DNA, the CDR3 is TGTGCCAGCAGCCCCGGGTCCTTCACCGGGGAGCTGTTTTTT. Protein sequence: CASSPGSFTGELFF.

In nucleotides, the CDR3 is TGTGCCAGCAGCTCTCCGTCTCGTGCGGGTGCTGAAGCTTTCTTT. This encodes CASSSPSRAGAEAFF. This chain links TRBV7-2 with TRBJ1-1; D remains unclear. The germline CDR1 and CDR2 sequences are SGHTA and FQGNSA. This CDR3 comprises 15 residues. V dropped 4 bases and J dropped 6 bases, with 18 bases sitting between them.

The gene calls are TRBV12-3 or TRBV12-4 and TRBJ2-7, with TRBD2 matching 8 bases. The CDR3 loop spans 16 amino acids. Trimming took 6 bases from V and 7 from J; bases not matched to a gene: 17. CDR3 sequence reads: CASRSSQRGKDNEQYF. Written as DNA, the CDR3 is TGTGCCAGCAGATCCTCACAGCGGGGGAAGGACAATGAGCAGTACTTC.

This clonotype was detected only a few times. The V call is TRBV2, the J call TRBJ2-5; D ambiguous. V dropped 5 bases and J dropped 2 bases, with 9 bases sitting between them. This CDR3 is built from 13 residues. Per germline, CDR1 SNHLY and CDR2 FYNNEI. The CDR3 here is CASSYSRQETQYF. The CDR3 DNA reads TGTGCCAGCAGTTACTCTAGACAAGAGACCCAGTACTTC.

The V call is TRBV14, the J call TRBJ2-7; 7 nucleotides match TRBD1. The length of the CDR3 is 15 residues. J gave up 1 base and V 3 bases, and 6 bases lay outside the gene matches. Germline CDR1 reads SGHDN; CDR2 reads FVKESK. CDR3 sequence reads: CASSHWGQLSYEQYF. The CDR3 nucleotides read TGTGCCAGCAGCCATTGGGGACAGCTTTCCTACGAGCAGTACTTC.

This sequence joins TRBV18 and TRBJ1-1; unclear D gene. V was trimmed by 1 base and J by 5 bases, leaving 20 bases between them. The CDR3 consists of 17 residues. Germline loops: CDR1 KGHSH, CDR2 LQKENI. The CDR3 spells CASSPLQITGERTEAFF. DNA for the CDR3: TGTGCCAGCTCACCACTTCAGATTACCGGCGAGAGGACTGAAGCTTTCTTT.

With regard to this clonotype: At one boundary the junction diverges from the germline segment, which might be a read error. The J gene is TRBJ2-7, the V gene TRBV7-2; 7 bases are shared with TRBD2. The CDR3 is 12 amino acids. The germline gives CDR1 SGHTA, CDR2 FQGNSA. The CDR3 sequence: CAGSLLANSQYF. The CDR3 nucleotides are TGTGCCGGCAGCTTACTAGCGAACAGTCAGTACTTC.

The CDR3 nucleotides are TGCAGTGCTAGAAATTATGGAGGGTTCAATCAGCCCCAGCATTTT. Protein product: CSARNYGGFNQPQHF. The chain carries TRBV20-1 and TRBJ1-5, with D uncertain. Germline CDR1 DFQATT, CDR2 SNEGSKA (reference sequence). V was clipped by 2 bases and J by 3 bases, with 14 bases between them. The CDR3 consists of 15 residues.

The genes are TRBV9 and TRBJ1-6; D gene unclear. The CDR3 is made up of 15 amino acids. Trimming shortened V by 0 bases and J by 4 bases, and 8 bases separated the two germline ends. The germline gives CDR1 SGDLS, CDR2 YYNGEE. CDR3 nucleotide sequence: TGTGCCAGCAGCGTAGGGGGAGCTTATAATTCACCCCTCCACTTT. Translated: CASSVGGAYNSPLHF. Full variable domain (outside the CDR3, taken from reference TRBV9 and TRBJ1-6): DSGVTQTPKHLITATGQRVTLRCSPRSGDLSVYWYQQSLDQGLQFLIQYYNGEERAKGNILERFSAQQFPDLHSELNLSSLELGDSALYFCASSVGGAYNSPLHFGNGTRLTVT.

The gene calls are TRBV4-1 and TRBJ1-4; D gene ambiguous. The CDR3 contains 13 residues. The ends were cut back, 0 bases at V and 7 bases at J, with 6 bases in the middle. Germline CDR1 and CDR2: MGHRA and YSYEKL. The CDR3 DNA sequence: TGCGCCAGCAGCCAAGAAGAAGGTGAAAAACTGTTTTTT. Translated, it gives CASSQEEGEKLFF.

The rearrangement links TRBV12-3 or TRBV12-4 to TRBJ1-4; 9 bases match TRBD1. The trim removed 5 bases at V and 4 bases at J, leaving 5 bases unmatched. CDR3 length: 15 residues. CDR3 region: CASSGTGQGNEKLFF. The CDR3 coding sequence is TGTGCCAGCAGTGGCACGGGACAGGGTAATGAAAAACTGTTTTTT.

This clonotype was counted only a few times. The rearrangement links TRBV20-1 to TRBJ2-5; possibly TRBD1 for D (5 bases). Germline lookup yields CDR1 DFQATT and CDR2 SNEGSKA (reference sequence). The CDR3 contains 11 residues. CDR3 nucleotides: TGCAGCCCAGGGCCCCAAGAGACCCAGTACTTC. Translation: CSPGPQETQYF.

This clonotype has a handful of counts. V and J are TRBV20-1 and TRBJ2-7; no reliable D call. Trimming took 2 bases from V and 2 from J, leaving 13 bases between them. CDR3 length: 14 residues. Germline-derived CDR1 and CDR2 are DFQATT and SNEGSKA (reference sequence). In DNA form, the CDR3 reads TGCAGTGCTAGATCCAGCCACAACACCTACGAGCAGTACTTC. It codes for CSARSSHNTYEQYF.

This clonotype turned up a few times. The V gene is TRBV20-1, the J gene TRBJ2-7, with 7 bases identical to TRBD1. Trimming took 4 bases from V and 6 from J; bases not matched to a gene: 12. This CDR3 region has 14 residues. In germline, CDR1 is DFQATT, CDR2 SNEGSKA (reference sequence). CDR3 bases: TGCAGTGCTACGGATGTCGACAGGGCAGGCGAGCAGTACTTC. Translated: CSATDVDRAGEQYF.

The rearrangement joins TRBV18 to TRBJ1-6; 10 bases fit TRBD1. Germline V gene sequence: CDR1 KGHSH, CDR2 LQKENI. The CDR3 length is 15 residues. Trimming cost V 6 bases and J 9 bases; bases outside gene matches: 8. The CDR3 protein is CASSGTGAAVSPLHF. The DNA for the CDR3 is TGTGCCAGCTCCGGGACAGGGGCTGCGGTTTCACCCCTCCACTTT.

The J gene is TRBJ2-5, the V gene TRBV7-9; D gene ambiguous. Germline values: CDR1 SEHNR, CDR2 FQNEAQ (reference sequence). This CDR3 region has 13 residues. V dropped 4 bases and J dropped 4 bases, with 10 bases sitting between them. The CDR3 coding sequence is TGTGCCAGCAGCTCCGACTCTTCAGAGACCCAGTACTTC. Encoded protein: CASSSDSSETQYF. Looking up the rest from reference TRBV7-9 and TRBJ2-5 gives the full variable domain: DTGVSQNPRHKITKRGQNVTFRCDPISEHNRLYWYRQTLGQGPEFLTYFQNEAQLEKSRLLSDRFSAERPKGSFSTLEIQRTEQGDSAMYLCASSSDSSETQYFGPGTRLLVL.